This TCR beta chain was sequenced in a study of CD4 T cells in relation to SARS-CoV-2 and coronaviruses. Study summary: After roughly 11 days of antigen culture, PBMC TCR beta CDR3s were sequenced. The negative reference was HIV-1 Nef peptide pool or peptide-free culture. Crossreactive spike epitopes shared across donors were mapped to their HLA restriction.

Germline-derived CDR1 and CDR2 are SNHLY and FYNNEI. The CDR3 spans 15 residues. With 5 bases clipped from V and 4 bases from J, the junction kept 4 bases outside the gene matches. Unexposed donor CD4+ T cells date from about 2011-2018, before the COVID-19 pandemic. The cells were cultured for approximately ten days before CD4+ T cells were isolated. Findings of the study overall: No donor gave both pre-pandemic and post-infection samples.

Turning to this clone: Its matching antigen is unknown.

This table comes from immunoSEQ multiplex PCR, and its TCRdb copy is limited to in-frame clones, with some not included. The sample holds fewer than 15,000 clones, around four fifths seen once. Sequencing was carried out using CD4+ T cells from PBMCs, cultured in vitro. The TCR was taken from a human donor in good health. The chain links TRBV2 to TRBJ2-7, with 14 positions matching TRBD2. CDR3 loop: CASSRLAGGPYEQYF. CDR3 DNA: TGTGCCAGCAGTAGACTAGCGGGAGGGCCTTACGAGCAGTACTTC.